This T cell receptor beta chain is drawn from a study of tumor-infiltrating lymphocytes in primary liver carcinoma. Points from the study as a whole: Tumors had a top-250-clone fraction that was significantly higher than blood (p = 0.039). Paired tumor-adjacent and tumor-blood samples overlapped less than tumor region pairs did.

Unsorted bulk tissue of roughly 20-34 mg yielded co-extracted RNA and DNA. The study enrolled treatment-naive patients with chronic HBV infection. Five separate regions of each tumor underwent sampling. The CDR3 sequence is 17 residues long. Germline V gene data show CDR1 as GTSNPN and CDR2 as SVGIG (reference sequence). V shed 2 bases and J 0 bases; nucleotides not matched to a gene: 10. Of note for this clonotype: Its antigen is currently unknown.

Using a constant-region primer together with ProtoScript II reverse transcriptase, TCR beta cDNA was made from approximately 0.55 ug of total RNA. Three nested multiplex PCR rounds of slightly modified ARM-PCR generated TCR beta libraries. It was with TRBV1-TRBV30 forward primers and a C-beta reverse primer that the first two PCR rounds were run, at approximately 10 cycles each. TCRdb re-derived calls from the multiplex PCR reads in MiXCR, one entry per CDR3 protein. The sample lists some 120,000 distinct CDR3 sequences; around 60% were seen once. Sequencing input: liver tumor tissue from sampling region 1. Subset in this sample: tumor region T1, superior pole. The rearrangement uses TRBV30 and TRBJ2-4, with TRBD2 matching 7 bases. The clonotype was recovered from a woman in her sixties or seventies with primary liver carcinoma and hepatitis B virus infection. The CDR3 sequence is CAWSPIGGTVAKNIQYF. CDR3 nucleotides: TGTGCCTGGAGTCCCATCGGGGGGACTGTAGCCAAAAACATTCAGTACTTC.